These T cell receptor beta chains were read from a single sample in a study of T cells in Graves' hyperthyroidism and ophthalmopathy. TCRdb processed the multiplex PCR reads anew with MiXCR; each CDR3 protein has one entry. The sample carries a few hundred thousand distinct CDR3 sequences, 15% recorded once. Sequencing was carried out using blood. Receptors originate from a woman in her 30s with Graves' hyperthyroidism. Both conserved end residues are part of each CDR3. A D gene is named only where the DNA matches it firmly. Some rows mark clone size as missing; the rest say once, few, many or name a class of expanded clone.

TRBJ2-3,TRBV5-1,many,-,CASSLRPGTDTQYF,TGCGCCAGCAGCTTGAGACCCGGCACAGATACGCAGTATTTT
TRBJ2-5,TRBV24-1,many,TRBD2,CATRPGSGNGETQYF,TGTGCCACCCGGCCAGGTAGCGGGAACGGAGAGACCCAGTACTTC
TRBJ2-7,TRBV3-1,many,TRBD2,CASSPTSGSAYEQYF,TGTGCCAGCAGCCCCACTAGCGGGAGCGCCTACGAGCAGTACTTC
TRBJ2-1,TRBV19,many,-,CASSIGGYNEQFF,TGTGCCAGCAGTATAGGGGGTTACAATGAGCAGTTCTTC
TRBJ2-1,TRBV13,-,-,CASSSPPEEQFF,TGTGCCAGCAGCTCACCCCCAGAGGAGCAGTTCTTC
TRBJ2-1,TRBV13,-,TRBD2,CASSPGTSGSREQFF,TGTGCCAGCAGCCCCGGGACTAGCGGGAGTCGTGAGCAGTTCTTC
TRBJ2-3,TRBV30,-,TRBD2,CAWTDTSGADTQYF,TGTGCCTGGACTGATACTAGCGGGGCAGATACGCAGTATTTT
TRBJ2-1,TRBV5-1,few,TRBD2,CASSKLSNSGGYSYNEQFF,TGCGCCAGCAGCAAACTCTCCAATAGCGGGGGCTACTCCTACAATGAGCAGTTCTTC
TRBJ2-1,TRBV10-3,few,-,CAISERTDNEQFF,TGTGCCATCAGTGAACGTACAGACAATGAGCAGTTCTTC
TRBJ1-3,TRBV27,-,TRBD1,CASSLRTGGRNTIYF,TGTGCCAGCAGTTTAAGGACAGGGGGCAGAAACACCATATATTTT
TRBJ2-7,TRBV5-6,once,TRBD2,CASSSGSGLAGVREQYF,TGTGCCAGCAGCTCAGGGTCGGGACTAGCGGGAGTACGTGAGCAGTACTTC
TRBJ2-2,TRBV7-2,-,-,CASSPTRGGTGELFF,TGTGCCAGCAGCCCCACGAGAGGGGGGACCGGGGAGCTGTTTTTT
TRBJ1-5,TRBV28,many,-,CASSSSGGGSNQPQHF,TGTGCCAGCAGTTCCTCGGGGGGGGGGAGCAATCAGCCCCAGCATTTT
TRBJ2-7,TRBV5-1,many,-,CASSQGGIMTYEQYF,TGCGCCAGCAGCCAAGGCGGAATAATGACCTACGAGCAGTACTTC
TRBJ1-1,TRBV13,many,-,CASKPRMNTEAFF,TGTGCCAGCAAGCCACGGATGAACACTGAAGCTTTCTTT
TRBJ2-7,TRBV3-1,-,TRBD2,CASSRYSGSWYEQYF,TGTGCCAGCAGCCGATATAGCGGGAGTTGGTACGAGCAGTACTTC
TRBJ2-3,TRBV7-9,-,-,CASSLILGSTDTQYF,TGTGCCAGCAGCTTAATTTTGGGTAGCACAGATACGCAGTATTTT
TRBJ2-3,TRBV9,-,-,CASSAGTPSTDTQYF,TGTGCCAGCAGCGCCGGGACTCCAAGCACAGATACGCAGTATTTT
TRBJ1-2,TRBV24-1,-,-,CATSESGLKRGGYTF,TGTGCCACCAGTGAATCGGGACTCAAGCGGGGTGGCTACACCTTC
TRBJ2-3,TRBV20-1,-,TRBD2,CSARTSRRFGRTDTQYF,TGCAGTGCCCGGACTAGCAGGAGATTCGGGCGCACAGATACGCAGTATTTT
TRBJ2-1,TRBV12-5,-,-,CASGTQTGLDEQFF,TGTGCTAGTGGTACCCAGACAGGTCTCGATGAGCAGTTCTTC
TRBJ2-5,TRBV6-1,many,-,CASTQGGTQYF,TGTGCCAGCACGCAGGGAGGAACCCAGTACTTC
TRBJ2-5,TRBV5-1,few,TRBD2,CASREGSGETQYF,TGCGCCAGCCGGGAGGGCAGCGGAGAGACCCAGTACTTC
TRBJ2-5,TRBV19,-,-,CASSIGTAPRETQYF,TGTGCCAGTAGTATAGGGACAGCTCCACGGGAGACCCAGTACTTC
TRBJ1-2,TRBV28,many,-,CASSLSGDGYTF,TGTGCCAGCAGTTTATCAGGGGACGGCTACACCTTC